This T cell receptor (beta chain) was observed in a study of post-analysis software for immune sequencing data. The study, taken as a whole, reports: The five TRBV segments detected at higher frequency in patients than in controls included TRBV5-6, TRBV5-1 and TRBV20-1.

Each TCR beta cDNA library carried unique molecular identifiers. TCRdb ran MiXCR on the PCR reads and lists one entry per CDR3 protein. The table has about 500,000 distinct CDR3 sequences, approximately 45% seen once; the top ten hold around an eighth. This clonotype was observed a few times. The antigen is not known. The CDR3 is made up of 12 amino acids. V dropped 5 bases and J dropped 9 bases, with 11 bases sitting between them. Germline values: CDR1 MDHEN, CDR2 SYDVKM. J is TRBJ2-1 and V is TRBV28, with D possibly called TRBD1 or TRBD2 (5 bases each). What was sequenced was blood. The receptor was derived from a girl between 5 and 17 years old with multiple sclerosis. The CDR3 DNA reads TGTGCCAGCAGTCCTCGGGGCTTTGAGCAGTTCTTC. Its protein product is CASSPRGFEQFF.